Listed here are 14 T cell receptor beta chains from one sample, sequenced in a study of blood T cells in healthy people across ages. Together with a sample-barcoded 5' primer, a J-beta primer mix was included in a second PCR lasting about 7 to 11 cycles. TCRdb analysed the 5' RACE reads with MiXCR anew, one entry per CDR3 protein. There are around 400,000 distinct CDR3 sequences in the sample; about 55% occur only once, and approximately 51% lies in the top ten. Sequencing was done on a sample of blood. These receptors came from a man aged 55 to 69 in good health.

The chain uses TRBV10-1 and TRBJ2-5, with D unclear. Trimming removed 7 bases at V and 5 bases at J, with 17 bases between. The CDR3 runs to 14 residues. Germline V gene lookup returns CDR1 WNHNN and CDR2 SYGVQD (reference sequence). The CDR3 reads CASTWEGRCETQYF. The CDR3 coding sequence is TGCGCCAGCACCTGGGAAGGGCGGTGTGAGACCCAGTACTTC.

This sequence joins TRBV21-1 and TRBJ2-6; the table calls TRBD2, which could not be checked here. TRBV21-1 is given as a pseudogene. There are 19 residues in the CDR3. In nucleotides, the CDR3 is TGCGCCAGCAGCAAAGAAGGGACTAGCGGGAGGATAAGGGCCAACGTCCTGACTTTC. This translates into CASSKEGTSGRIRANVLTF.

This clonotype was observed a single time. This chain uses TRBV6-1 with TRBJ1-5, with 8 bases matching TRBD1. The CDR3 spans 15 residues. Germline V gene sequence: CDR1 MNHNS, CDR2 SASEGT. Trimming took 2 bases from V and 6 from J; bases not matched to a gene: 6. CDR3 region: CASSEIAGGSQPQHF. The CDR3 DNA reads TGTGCCAGCAGTGAAATTGCAGGGGGCAGTCAGCCCCAGCATTTT.

The V and J genes are TRBV27 and TRBJ2-7; TRBD1 agrees at 7 bases. CDR3 length equals 15 residues. Germline CDR1 reads MNHEY; CDR2 reads SMNVEV (reference sequence). V lost 6 bases, J lost 1 base, and 9 bases stayed unmatched. The CDR3 protein is CASSSVGTDSYEQYF. CDR3 DNA: TGTGCCAGCAGCTCAGTGGGGACAGATTCCTACGAGCAGTACTTC.

The rearrangement joins TRBV7-2 to TRBJ2-1; TRBD2 agrees at 7 bases. With V trimmed by 5 bases and J by 1 base, 8 bases remained unmatched. CDR1 and CDR2 (germline): SGHTA, FQGNSA. CDR3 length: 16 amino acids. The DNA for the CDR3 is TGTGCCAGCAGCGTTTTGGGGGGGTCTTCCTACAATGAGCAGTTCTTC. This codes for CASSVLGGSSYNEQFF.

The gene calls are TRBV29-1 and TRBJ2-5, with TRBD2 matching 9 bases. Near its end, the DNA agrees better with TRBJ2-7, so the J call may be wrong. This CDR3 comprises 11 residues. In germline, CDR1 is SQVTM, CDR2 ANQGSEA. CDR3 region: CSAGLAHEQYF. The CDR3 DNA sequence: TGCAGCGCTGGACTAGCGCACGAGCAGTACTTC.

In its sample, this clonotype was seen a few times. The chain is built from TRBV5-1 and TRBJ2-5; perhaps TRBD2 as D (6 bases). CDR1 SGHRS and CDR2 YFSETQ come from the germline V gene. The CDR3 extends over 14 amino acids. Trimming pared 2 bases from V and 1 base from J, leaving 9 bases between. Here the CDR3 reads CASSFGEVQETQYF. CDR3 nucleotide sequence: TGCGCCAGCAGCTTTGGGGAGGTCCAAGAGACCCAGTACTTC.

The gene calls are TRBV6-5 and TRBJ1-6, with TRBD1 as a possible D gene (5 bases). This CDR3 comprises 15 residues. Trimming stripped 5 bases from V and 6 bases from J, with 14 bases between. Per germline, CDR1 MNHEY and CDR2 SVGAGI. The CDR3 DNA follows: TGTGCCAGCAGTAAACGCAGGGATACTAATTCACCCCTCCACTTT. Translating gives CASSKRRDTNSPLHF.

This sequence joins TRBV20-1 and TRBJ2-7, with TRBD1 matching over 9 bases. The CDR3 is 14 amino acids. The J segment lost 3 bases and the V segment lost 2 bases, leaving 5 bases of the junction unmatched. Germline CDR1 is DFQATT and CDR2 is SNEGSKA (reference sequence). The CDR3 DNA is TGCAGTGCTAGAAACCGACAGGGGGTCTACGAGCAGTACTTC. Amino acids: CSARNRQGVYEQYF.

CDR3: CASSFRSQDTEAFF. The CDR3 bases are TGTGCCAGCAGTTTCCGGTCTCAGGACACTGAAGCTTTCTTT. This sequence joins TRBV27 and TRBJ1-1; D not resolved. Germline V gene sequence: CDR1 MNHEY, CDR2 SMNVEV (reference sequence). Trimming shortened V by 3 bases and J by 3 bases, and 11 bases separated the two germline ends. This CDR3 contains 14 residues.

This clonotype was detected many times. The chain's CDR3 is CASSLTVSYGYTF. The CDR3 DNA sequence: TGTGCCAGCAGTCTGACAGTGAGCTATGGCTACACCTTC. The gene calls are TRBV6-2 or TRBV6-3 and TRBJ1-2; possibly TRBD1 for D (5 bases). The CDR3 length is 13 residues. Looked up from germline, CDR1 is MNHEY and CDR2 is SVGEGT. Trimming removed 5 bases at V and 4 bases at J, with 11 bases between.

This clonotype was counted a few times. The J gene is TRBJ2-1, the V gene TRBV21-1; TRBD2, the table's D call, was not compared with the DNA. TRBV21-1 counts as a pseudogene. The CDR3 sequence is 16 residues long. The CDR3 coding sequence is TGTGCCAGCAGCAAAAGCGGGACCCGCCAGGTGGATGAGCAGTTCTTC. Amino acids: CASSKSGTRQVDEQFF.

The chain has TRBV11-2 and TRBJ1-2; 7 positions match TRBD1. J gave up 3 bases and V 4 bases, and 8 bases lay outside the gene matches. The V gene's germline CDR1 is SGHAT and CDR2 FQNNGV. The CDR3 sequence is 15 residues long. The DNA of the CDR3 is TGTGCCAGCAGCTACTCAGACAGGGCCGACTATGGCTACACCTTC. Protein: CASSYSDRADYGYTF.

This clonotype was found a few times. The V gene is TRBV7-2, the J gene TRBJ1-1, with 7 bases identical to TRBD1. Germline CDR1 is SGHTA and CDR2 is FQGNSA. The J segment lost 10 bases and the V segment lost 2 bases, leaving 7 bases of the junction unmatched. The length of the CDR3 is 13 residues. This CDR3 reads CASSLLTGRVAFF. The CDR3 DNA is TGTGCCAGCAGCTTATTGACAGGGCGGGTAGCTTTCTTT.